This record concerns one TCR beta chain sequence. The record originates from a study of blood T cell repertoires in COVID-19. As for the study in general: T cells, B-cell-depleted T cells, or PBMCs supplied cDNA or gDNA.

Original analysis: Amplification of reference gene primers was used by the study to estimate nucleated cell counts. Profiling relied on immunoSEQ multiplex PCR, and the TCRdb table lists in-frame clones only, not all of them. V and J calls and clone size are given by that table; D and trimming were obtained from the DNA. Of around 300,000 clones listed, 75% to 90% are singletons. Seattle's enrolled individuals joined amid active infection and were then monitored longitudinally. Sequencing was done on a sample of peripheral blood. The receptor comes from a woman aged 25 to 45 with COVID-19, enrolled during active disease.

The CDR3 DNA reads TGTGCCATCAGTGAGATACGAAGGACAGGGGTGCGTGAAAACACCGGGGAGCTGTTTTTT. It encodes CAISEIRRTGVRENTGELFF. This chain joins TRBV10-3 and TRBJ2-2, with 9 positions matching TRBD1. Germline V CDR1 and CDR2: ENHRY, SYGVKD. After removal of 2 bases from V and 2 bases from J, the junction contained 15 bases not matched to a gene. The CDR3 loop spans 20 amino acids.